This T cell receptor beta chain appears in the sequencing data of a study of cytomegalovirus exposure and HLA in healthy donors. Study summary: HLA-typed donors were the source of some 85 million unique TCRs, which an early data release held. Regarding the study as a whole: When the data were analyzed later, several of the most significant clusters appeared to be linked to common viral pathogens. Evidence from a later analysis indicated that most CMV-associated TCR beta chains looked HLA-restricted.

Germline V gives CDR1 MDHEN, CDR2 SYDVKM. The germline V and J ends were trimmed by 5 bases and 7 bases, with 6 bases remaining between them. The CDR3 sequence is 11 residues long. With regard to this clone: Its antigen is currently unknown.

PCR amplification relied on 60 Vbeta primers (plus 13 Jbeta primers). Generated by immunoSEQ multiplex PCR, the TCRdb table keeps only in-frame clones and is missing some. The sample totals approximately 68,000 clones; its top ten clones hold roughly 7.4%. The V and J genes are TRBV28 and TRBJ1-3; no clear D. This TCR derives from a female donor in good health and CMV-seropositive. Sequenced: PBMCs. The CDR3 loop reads CASSRENTIYF. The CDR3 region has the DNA TGTGCCAGCAGTAGGGAGAACACCATATATTTT.